Given below is one T cell receptor (beta chain) in context. What it recognizes is unknown. This entry is derived from a study of cytomegalovirus exposure and HLA in healthy donors. Study-level points and caveats: Subsequent analysis showed first-cohort TCR clusters tending to co-occur in around 110 validation repertoires.

Separation from the roughly 670-subject first cohort characterized the roughly 120-subject validation cohort, to which the donors belonged. Trimming took off 3 bases at V and 8 bases at J, with 11 bases between the two ends. CDR3 size: 13 residues. Germline loops: CDR1 LGHNA, CDR2 YSLEER. Repertoires were generated with immunoSEQ multiplex PCR, while TCRdb's copy carries only in-frame clones and drops some. The sample has approximately 260,000 clones; about 86% are singletons. The sequence came from a woman in her late teens or twenties in good health and CMV-seronegative. The sequencing input was PBMCs. J is TRBJ1-5 and V is TRBV4-3, with a possible D match to TRBD1 (6 bases). The CDR3 is CASSHVEGEPQHF. CDR3 nucleotide sequence: TGCGCCAGCAGCCATGTAGAGGGGGAGCCCCAGCATTTT.